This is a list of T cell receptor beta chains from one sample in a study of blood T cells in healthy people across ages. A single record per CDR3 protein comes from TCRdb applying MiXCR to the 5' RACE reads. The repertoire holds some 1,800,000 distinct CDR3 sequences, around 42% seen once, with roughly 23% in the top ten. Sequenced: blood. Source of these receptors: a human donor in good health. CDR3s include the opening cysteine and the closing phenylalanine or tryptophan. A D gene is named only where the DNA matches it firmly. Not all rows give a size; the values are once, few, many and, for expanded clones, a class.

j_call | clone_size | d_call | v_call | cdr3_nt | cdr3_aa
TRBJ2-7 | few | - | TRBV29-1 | TGCAGTGTGGTCAGGGCCGACGAGCAGTACTTC | CSVVRADEQYF
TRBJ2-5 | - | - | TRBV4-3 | TGCGCCAGCAGCCAAGATTCGGGCGAGGCGGGGGAGACCCAGTACTTC | CASSQDSGEAGETQYF
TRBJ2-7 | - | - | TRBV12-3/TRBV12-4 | TGTGCCAGCAGTACAAGACTGACCTACGAGCAGTACTTC | CASSTRLTYEQYF
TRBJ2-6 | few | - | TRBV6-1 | TGTGCCAGCAAGTTCTCTGGGGCCAACGTCCTGACTTTC | CASKFSGANVLTF
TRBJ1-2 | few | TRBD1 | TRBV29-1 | TGCAGCGTTGCGGACAGGGACTTCTATGGCTACACCTTC | CSVADRDFYGYTF
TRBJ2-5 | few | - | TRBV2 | TGTGCCAGCAGTCAACACGAACTGGAGACCCAGTACTTC | CASSQHELETQYF
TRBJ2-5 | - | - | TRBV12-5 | TGTGCTAGTGGTTTGGTAGGGGGGTCCCAAGAGACCCAGTACTTC | CASGLVGGSQETQYF
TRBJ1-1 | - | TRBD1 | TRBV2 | TGTGCCAGCAGTGAGCTCTTCGGACAGGGTACGGAAGCTTTCTTT | CASSELFGQGTEAFF
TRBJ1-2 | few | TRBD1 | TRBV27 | TGTGCCACCTCCTTGGGGGACAGTGGTAGCTATGGCTACACCTTC | CATSLGDSGSYGYTF
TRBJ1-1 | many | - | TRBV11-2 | TGTGCCAGCAGCTTAGGGGGCTATTGGACAGATAACACTGAAGCTTTCTTT | CASSLGGYWTDNTEAFF
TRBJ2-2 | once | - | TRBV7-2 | TGTGCCAGCAGCTTAGCCGCTTGGGCAATCGCTGACGGGGAGCTGTTTTTT | CASSLAAWAIADGELFF
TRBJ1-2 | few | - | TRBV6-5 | TGTGCCACCAAAAACCCAGACAGTCTCCATGGCTACACCTTC | CATKNPDSLHGYTF
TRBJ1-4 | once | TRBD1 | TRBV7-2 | TGTGCCGGCAGCTTAATGACAGGGGTTAATGAAAAACTGTTTTTT | CAGSLMTGVNEKLFF
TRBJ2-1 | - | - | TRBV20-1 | TGCAGTGCTAGGGATTACCTCCGGGACAACGGGGCCAATGAGCAGTTCTTC | CSARDYLRDNGANEQFF
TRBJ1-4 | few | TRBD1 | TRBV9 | TGTGCCAGCAGCGATGGAGGGACAGGGGCCCAGGGTGAAGAACTGTTTTTT | CASSDGGTGAQGEELFF
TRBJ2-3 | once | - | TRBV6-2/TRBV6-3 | TGTGCCAGCAGTAAGAGAGGGGCAGACACAGATACGCGGTATTTT | CASSKRGADTDTRYF
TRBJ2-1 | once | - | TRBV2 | TGTGCCAGCAGGACCCTTTTCGGGGGCAGGGGTGAGCAGTTCTTC | CASRTLFGGRGEQFF
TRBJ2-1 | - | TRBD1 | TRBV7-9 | TGTGCCAGCAGCAACTTGACAGGGCCTAGTTTGGATGAGCAGTTCTTC | CASSNLTGPSLDEQFF